This T cell receptor beta chain emerged from a study of shared clonotypes between healthy human individuals. Study as a whole: Three plates were used per donor for CD4 naive, three for CD4 memory, two for CD8 naive and one for CD8 memory.

Study-level results: The generation probabilities recorded for non-shared clonotypes fell below those of clonotypes shared by all four donors.

In its sample, this clone was seen a few times. As yet, its antigen is unknown. TCRdb's table, derived via immunoSEQ multiplex PCR, lists solely in-frame clones and lacks some. The table records 850,000 to 1,200,000 clones, approximately 76% of them present only once. Those who donated were healthy HIV-negative adults, with no recent acute infections or vaccinations reported. Trimming stripped 0 bases from V and 7 bases from J, with 15 bases between. Germline V gene sequence: CDR1 LGHNA, CDR2 YNFKEQ. The CDR3 runs 15 residues. The receptor was isolated from a man between 18 and 35 years old in good health. Sequenced material: memory CD4+ T cells sorted from blood. Subset noted: CD45RA-negative fraction. The chain uses TRBV4-2 and TRBJ1-2; no clear D. The CDR3 protein is CASSQDSGGYGGYTF. Here the CDR3 DNA reads TGTGCCAGCAGCCAAGACTCGGGAGGGTACGGTGGCTACACCTTC.